A single sample gave rise to the 18 T cell receptor beta chains below, sequenced in a study of T-cell reconstitution after alpha-beta-depleted transplantation in children. Preparation of the TCRbeta library involved a method that used unique molecular identifiers. In TCRdb, the PCR reads were re-called with MiXCR into one record per CDR3 protein. The data contain approximately 1,000,000 distinct CDR3 sequences, around 30% of them singletons. Material: PBMCs, mostly from graft donor cells, obtained 360 days after TCRalphabeta/CD19-depleted stem cell transplant. The receptors derive from a boy younger than two who had a stem cell transplant for SCID, so the T cells may come from the graft donor.

In its sample, this clonotype was seen once. The V gene is TRBV25-1, the J gene TRBJ2-1, with 7 bases fitting TRBD1. The CDR3 is made up of 12 amino acids. The germline V gene encodes CDR1 MGHDK and CDR2 SYGVNS. Unmatched junction bases numbered 7, after V lost 10 bases and J lost 7 bases. CDR3 residues: CATQDRANEQFF. The CDR3 region has the DNA TGTGCCACCCAAGACAGGGCGAATGAGCAGTTCTTC.

This clonotype was counted only a few times. This chain connects TRBV15 to TRBJ2-1, with D uncertain. V lost 2 bases, J lost 0 bases, and 8 bases lay in between. The CDR3 runs 15 residues. In germline, CDR1 is LNHNV, CDR2 YYDKDF (reference sequence). This CDR3 is CATSRRRHSYNEQFF. The CDR3 DNA sequence: TGTGCCACCAGCAGACGAAGACACTCCTACAATGAGCAGTTCTTC.

The genes are TRBV2 and TRBJ2-2, with 7 bases matching TRBD1. The V gene end was trimmed by 6 bases and the J gene end by 3 bases; junction bases not matched to a gene: 7. CDR3 length equals 15 residues. CDR1 SNHLY and CDR2 FYNNEI come from the germline V gene. DNA for the CDR3: TGTGCCAGCAGCGGGGCAGGGGGACACACCGGGGAGCTGTTTTTT. Its translation is CASSGAGGHTGELFF.

This clonotype has a handful of counts. The chain has TRBV6-2 or TRBV6-3 and TRBJ2-1, with 8 bases identical to TRBD1. J gave up 6 bases and V 2 bases, and 6 bases lay outside the gene matches. This CDR3 region has 15 residues. The germline CDR1 and CDR2 sequences are MNHEY and SVGEGT. The CDR3 reads CASSYGQGTGNEQFF. The CDR3 DNA is TGTGCCAGCAGTTACGGACAGGGCACGGGCAATGAGCAGTTCTTC.

This clonotype was observed at least ten times. This chain uses TRBV12-3 or TRBV12-4 with TRBJ1-2, with D possibly TRBD1 on 6 matching bases. The ends were cut back, 2 bases at V and 8 bases at J, with 9 bases in the middle. This CDR3 is built from 12 residues. The CDR3 loop is CASSLRGSGYTF. As DNA, the CDR3 is TGTGCCAGCAGTTTAAGGGGGTCGGGCTACACCTTC.

The chain carries TRBV14 and TRBJ1-1, with D possibly being TRBD1 (6 bases). With 0 bases removed from V and 5 bases from J, the gap between germline ends came to 16 bases. Germline V gene lookup returns CDR1 SGHDN and CDR2 FVKESK. The CDR3 totals 16 residues. The CDR3 protein is CASSQDLGRGGTEAFF. As DNA, the CDR3 is TGTGCCAGCAGCCAAGATTTGGGCAGGGGAGGAACTGAAGCTTTCTTT.

The V and J genes are TRBV6-5 and TRBJ1-1; D gene unclear. Germline V gene sequence: CDR1 MNHEY, CDR2 SVGAGI. V was clipped by 0 bases and J by 2 bases, with 10 bases between them. CDR3 size: 15 residues. The CDR3 region has the DNA TGTGCCAGCAGTTACTCTAGTGTGGCAAACACTGAAGCTTTCTTT. This sequence encodes CASSYSSVANTEAFF.

This chain connects TRBV7-9 to TRBJ2-4; D is perhaps TRBD1 (6 bases). Germline CDR1 and CDR2: SEHNR and FQNEAQ (reference sequence). V lost 5 bases, J lost 5 bases, and 19 bases lay in between. This CDR3 comprises 16 residues. The CDR3 loop is CASSPYFTGTQNIQYF. DNA for the CDR3: TGTGCCAGCAGCCCCTATTTCACAGGGACCCAAAACATTCAGTACTTC.

The gene calls are TRBV20-1 and TRBJ2-4; D is perhaps TRBD1 (6 bases). Germline assignment: CDR1 DFQATT and CDR2 SNEGSKA (reference sequence). The length of the CDR3 is 16 residues. Trimming cost V 3 bases and J 0 bases, with 15 bases left between them. CDR3 loop: CSASWQGTLAKNIQYF. The CDR3 region has the DNA TGCAGTGCTAGTTGGCAGGGGACACTAGCCAAAAACATTCAGTACTTC.

This clonotype has more than one count but fewer than ten. The rearrangement joins TRBV7-6 to TRBJ1-3; possible D gene TRBD1, 5 bases. In germline, CDR1 is SGHVS, CDR2 FNYEAQ. The CDR3 spans 14 residues. V lost 3 bases and J 4 bases, leaving 10 bases between the germline ends. CDR3 region: CASSLSRAGNTIYF. Here the CDR3 DNA reads TGTGCCAGCAGCTTGTCCAGGGCCGGAAACACCATATATTTT. The full variable domain, in which reference TRBV7-6 and TRBJ1-3 provide the parts outside the CDR3, is GAGVSQSPRYKVTKRGQDVALRCDPISGHVSLYWYRQALGQGPEFLTYFNYEAQQDKSGLPNDRFSAERPEGSISTLTIQRTEQRDSAMYRCASSLSRAGNTIYFGEGSWLTVV.

The V gene is TRBV12-3 or TRBV12-4, the J gene TRBJ1-5; D not certain. Trimming took 3 bases from V and 1 from J, leaving 7 bases between them. The CDR3 contains 14 residues. The DNA for the CDR3 is TGTGCCAGCAGTTTTGAGGCAAGCAATCAGCCCCAGCATTTT. Its protein product is CASSFEASNQPQHF.

The V and J genes are TRBV5-1 and TRBJ1-2, with a tentative D call TRBD1 (5 bases). The V gene lost 0 bases and the J gene lost 0 bases, with 9 bases spanning the gap. Germline V CDR1 and CDR2: SGHRS, YFSETQ. The CDR3 contains 15 residues. The CDR3 loop reads CASSLGQTSNYGYTF. Written as DNA, the CDR3 is TGCGCCAGCAGCTTGGGACAGACCTCTAACTATGGCTACACCTTC.

This sequence joins TRBV20-1 and TRBJ2-5; maybe TRBD1 (5 bases). The V end was cut by 4 bases, the J end by 2 bases, with 14 bases between. CDR3 size: 14 residues. Per germline, CDR1 DFQATT and CDR2 SNEGSKA (reference sequence). This CDR3 is CSATTPQEQETQYF. The CDR3 nucleotides are TGCAGTGCTACTACCCCACAGGAACAAGAGACCCAGTACTTC.

This chain uses TRBV7-6 with TRBJ2-5; TRBD2 agrees at 10 bases. This CDR3 has 18 amino acids. V dropped 1 base and J dropped 0; count of bases not matched to a gene: 8. Germline values: CDR1 SGHVS, CDR2 FNYEAQ. CDR3 nucleotides: TGTGCCAGCAGCTTAGGTTTAGCGGGGGGACCCTACCAAGAGACCCAGTACTTC. Translated, it gives CASSLGLAGGPYQETQYF.

This clonotype was observed a handful of times. This rearrangement joins TRBV18 to TRBJ2-1; 8 bases line up with TRBD2. Trimming removed 8 bases from V and 8 bases from J; junction bases left unmatched: 11. The CDR3 extends over 14 amino acids. Germline V gene lookup returns CDR1 KGHSH and CDR2 LQKENI. CDR3 amino acids: CASRRGSGEDEQFF. CDR3 nucleotides: TGTGCCAGCCGCCGAGGTAGCGGGGAGGATGAGCAGTTCTTC.

This chain joins TRBV7-2 and TRBJ2-1, with D possibly matching TRBD1 (5 bases). V was trimmed by 2 bases and J by 4 bases, leaving 15 bases between them. The germline V gene encodes CDR1 SGHTA and CDR2 FQGNSA. The CDR3 is made up of 16 amino acids. The CDR3 DNA is TGTGCCAGCAGCTTATTCGTAGGAGACAGATACAATGAGCAGTTCTTC. This encodes CASSLFVGDRYNEQFF.

This clonotype was seen a handful of times. The chain has TRBV18 and TRBJ2-7; no clear D gene. The CDR3 runs to 13 residues. Trimming cost V 4 bases and J 0 bases, with 7 bases left between them. Germline assignment: CDR1 KGHSH and CDR2 LQKENI. The CDR3 nucleotides read TGTGCCAGCTCACGGGCCTCCTCCTACGAGCAGTACTTC. This sequence encodes CASSRASSYEQYF. Looking up the rest from reference TRBV18 and TRBJ2-7 gives the full variable domain: NAGVMQNPRHLVRRRGQEARLRCSPMKGHSHVYWYRQLPEEGLKFMVYLQKENIIDESGMPKERFSAEFPKEGPSILRIQQVVRGDSAAYFCASSRASSYEQYFGPGTRLTVT.

The V gene is TRBV5-1, the J gene TRBJ2-7; 9 positions agree with TRBD1. Trimming at V came to 4 bases and at J to 6 bases, leaving 11 bases not matched to a gene. Per the germline V gene, CDR1 is SGHRS and CDR2 is YFSETQ. The CDR3 runs to 15 residues. In DNA, the CDR3 is TGCGCCAGCAGCGCTTCCGGGACAGGGTTCTCCGAGCAGTACTTC. Its protein product is CASSASGTGFSEQYF. Filled out from reference TRBV5-1 and TRBJ2-7, the complete variable domain reads KAGVTQTPRYLIKTRGQQVTLSCSPISGHRSVSWYQQTPGQGLQFLFEYFSETQRNKGNFPGRFSGRQFSNSRSEMNVSTLELGDSALYLCASSASGTGFSEQYFGPGTRLTVT.